This TCR beta chain was recovered during a study of preoperative IRX-2 immunotherapy in early breast cancer. V lost 6 bases to trimming and J lost 4 bases, with 7 bases between them. This CDR3 is built from 13 residues. Germline CDR1 MDHEN, CDR2 SYDVKM. Only in-frame clones appear in the TCRdb table, and some are missing; sequencing was by immunoSEQ multiplex PCR. Counted here are 20,000 to 30,000 clones, 85% to 90% occurring once; the ten biggest clones make up under 30%. Treatment reported: preoperative locoregional IRX-2 cytokine immunotherapy. This phase Ib study tested locoregional IRX-2 cytokine immunotherapy given before surgery.

The clonotype originates from a human donor with breast cancer. The genes are TRBV28 and TRBJ1-6; D gene unclear. The source was tumor tissue, collected after IRX-2 immunotherapy. The DNA for the CDR3 is TGTGCCAGCAGGGGCAGTTATAATTCACCCCTCCACTTT. Translation gives CASRGSYNSPLHF. The whole variable domain, filled in from reference TRBV28 and TRBJ1-6, reads DVKVTQSSRYLVKRTGEKVFLECVQDMDHENMFWYRQDPGLGLRLIYFSYDVKMKEKGDIPEGYSVSREKKERFSLILESASTNQTSMYLCASRGSYNSPLHFGNGTRLTVT.